The 31 T cell receptor beta chains reported below all come from one sample, sequenced in a study of a mutant IDH1 vaccine in newly diagnosed glioma. Antigen specificity for these receptors is unknown. Noted time point: week 11, during vaccination. A single vaccine dose contained 300 ug of mutant IDH1 20-mer peptide, and topical imiquimod was used with it. Method: immunoSEQ multiplex PCR; TCRdb's copy keeps in-frame clones and lacks some. The repertoire consists of roughly 120,000 clones, with around 80% occurring once and the leading ten covering around 5.5%. The input for sequencing was PBMCs, taken from a glioma patient whose treatment included an IDH1 peptide vaccine. These receptors were collected from a middle-aged man with glioma.

V and J are TRBV18 and TRBJ1-5; 9 bases map to TRBD1. The V and J ends lost 3 bases and 7 bases, in that order; junction bases with no gene match: 7. From germline, CDR1 is KGHSH and CDR2 LQKENI. The CDR3 totals 15 residues. The CDR3 nucleotides read TGTGCCAGCTCACCCCGGGACAGGGCTGGACAGCCCCAGCATTTT. This gives the protein CASSPRDRAGQPQHF.

This clone was detected only a few times. The J gene is TRBJ1-1, the V gene TRBV27; TRBD1 might be the D (5 bases). Trimming left V 4 bases short and J 3 bases short, with 21 bases between. The CDR3 runs 17 residues. Looked up from germline, CDR1 is MNHEY and CDR2 is SMNVEV (reference sequence). The CDR3 spells CASSSLGEGQRDTEAFF. The CDR3 DNA sequence: TGTGCCAGCAGTTCTCTAGGGGAGGGTCAGAGGGACACTGAAGCTTTCTTT.

This chain uses TRBV21-1 with TRBJ2-1; the table's D call of TRBD2 was not tested on the DNA. TRBV21-1 is assigned pseudogene status. This CDR3 contains 15 residues. CDR3 coding DNA: TGTGCCAGCAGCACCCGGGCATCGTCGGGGAATGAGCAGTTCTTC. Translated, it gives CASSTRASSGNEQFF.

The chain links TRBV19 to TRBJ2-3; D may be TRBD1 or TRBD2 (5 bases each). Germline V CDR1 and CDR2: LNHDA, SQIVND (reference sequence). The V end was cut by 9 bases, the J end by 2 bases, with 18 bases between. CDR3 length equals 15 residues. The CDR3 protein is CASAISGANTDTQYF. The CDR3 nucleotides are TGTGCCAGCGCTATCTCCGGGGCCAACACAGATACGCAGTATTTT.

The V call is TRBV19, the J call TRBJ1-1; TRBD1 might be the D (5 bases). Germline lookup yields CDR1 LNHDA and CDR2 SQIVND (reference sequence). There are 14 residues in the CDR3. V was pared by 3 bases and J by 2 bases, with 10 bases between. DNA of the CDR3: TGTGCCAGTAGTATCAGACAGACAAACACTGAAGCTTTCTTT. This gives the protein CASSIRQTNTEAFF.

At least ten counts were recorded for this clone. At one end the junction does not follow the germline gene, possibly because of a read error. The chain couples TRBV7-7 to TRBJ2-3; 7 bases are a match to TRBD2. The CDR3 sequence is 14 residues long. CDR1 is SSHAT and CDR2 is FNYEAQ in the germline V gene (reference sequence). CDR3 amino acids: CASSLERGTDTQYF. The DNA of the CDR3 is TGTGCTAGCAGCTTGGAGCGGGGAACAGATACGCAGTATTTT.

The chain joins TRBV7-6 to TRBJ2-1; D remains unclear. This CDR3 region has 13 residues. Looked up from germline, CDR1 is SGHVS and CDR2 is FNYEAQ. With 4 bases removed from V and 9 bases from J, the gap between germline ends came to 13 bases. CDR3 sequence (DNA): TGTGCCAGCAGCTCTGGACCTCGTACTGAGCAGTTCTTC. It encodes CASSSGPRTEQFF.

The chain couples TRBV27 to TRBJ2-1; 8 bases line up with TRBD1. CDR1 and CDR2 from the germline V gene are MNHEY and SMNVEV (reference sequence). The CDR3 runs 16 residues. V dropped 3 bases and J dropped 6; count of bases not matched to a gene: 10. Here the CDR3 reads CASSFQAGTGGNEQFF. The CDR3 region has the DNA TGTGCCAGCAGTTTCCAGGCGGGGACAGGTGGCAATGAGCAGTTCTTC.

This clone occurred a few times. The gene calls are TRBV30 and TRBJ1-2; the D gene is possibly TRBD1 (6 bases). V was shortened by 3 bases and J by 7 bases, with 21 bases between the two germline ends. This CDR3 is built from 15 residues. The germline V gene encodes CDR1 GTSNPN and CDR2 SVGIG (reference sequence). CDR3 loop: CAWRRGRDKQVGYTF. As DNA, the CDR3 is TGTGCCTGGAGAAGGGGCAGGGACAAGCAGGTTGGCTACACCTTC.

This clone was counted a single time. The identical CDR3 is also encoded by other nucleotide sequences in the sample. This chain connects TRBV15 to TRBJ2-7; D is unclear. The CDR3 has 13 amino acids. Germline V gene data show CDR1 as LNHNV and CDR2 as YYDKDF (reference sequence). V lost 0 bases, J lost 3 bases, and 6 bases lay in between. The CDR3 here is CATSREPGYEQYF. Written as DNA, the CDR3 is TGTGCCACCAGCAGAGAACCAGGCTACGAGCAGTACTTC.

CDR3 loop: CASSEGAHEQYF. CDR3 nucleotide sequence: TGTGCCAGCAGTGAAGGGGCACACGAGCAGTACTTC. This rearrangement joins TRBV27 to TRBJ2-7, with D possibly being TRBD1 (5 bases). CDR3 length: 12 residues. CDR1 is MNHEY, CDR2 SMNVEV, per germline (reference sequence). Trimming left V 5 bases short and J 5 bases short, with 10 bases between.

This chain links TRBV13 with TRBJ1-1; 8 bases match TRBD1. V shed 0 bases and J 3 bases; nucleotides not matched to a gene: 6. Per the germline V gene, CDR1 is PRHDT and CDR2 is FYEKMQ (reference sequence). This CDR3 is 16 amino acids long. The CDR3 DNA reads as TGTGCCAGCAGCTTAGGGGCAGGGGGCGCGGACACTGAAGCTTTCTTT. Its protein is CASSLGAGGADTEAFF.

V and J are TRBV27 and TRBJ2-2; no firm D call. The CDR3 runs 16 residues. Trimming pared 6 bases from V and 2 bases from J, leaving 16 bases between. CDR1 MNHEY and CDR2 SMNVEV come from the germline V gene (reference sequence). This CDR3 reads CASRGQAVTNTGELFF. The DNA of the CDR3 is TGTGCCAGCAGGGGCCAGGCGGTTACCAACACCGGGGAGCTGTTTTTT.

This sequence joins TRBV11-1 and TRBJ1-2; D is perhaps TRBD1 (6 bases). The V gene lost 5 bases and the J gene lost 7 bases, with 11 bases spanning the gap. The CDR3 spans 12 residues. Germline V gene sequence: CDR1 SGHAT, CDR2 FQDESV (reference sequence). CDR3 sequence: CASSTGQRGYTF. The CDR3 DNA reads TGTGCCAGCAGCACTGGACAGCGTGGCTACACCTTC.

The rearrangement uses TRBV20-1 and TRBJ2-7; D unresolved. This CDR3 has 11 amino acids. CDR1 is DFQATT, CDR2 SNEGSKA, per germline (reference sequence). The ends were cut back, 6 bases at V and 3 bases at J, with 9 bases in the middle. CDR3 in amino acids: CSARTLYEQYF. The DNA for the CDR3 is TGCAGTGCCCGGACCCTCTACGAGCAGTACTTC.

The rearrangement links TRBV5-5 to TRBJ1-3; a possible D gene is TRBD1 (6 bases). The germline V gene encodes CDR1 SGHKS and CDR2 YYEKEE (reference sequence). V shed 1 base and J shed 2 bases, with 10 bases lying between them. The CDR3 has 15 residues. CDR3 sequence reads: CASSLTGSAGNTIYF. The CDR3 DNA reads as TGTGCCAGCAGCTTGACAGGGAGCGCTGGAAACACCATATATTTT.

The chain has TRBV27 and TRBJ2-4, with D hard to call. V lost 5 bases and J 0 bases, leaving 14 bases between the germline ends. CDR3 length equals 16 residues. Germline V gene lookup returns CDR1 MNHEY and CDR2 SMNVEV (reference sequence). The CDR3 loop is CASSRTLAVAKNIQYF. The CDR3 region has the DNA TGTGCCAGCAGTCGAACCCTCGCAGTAGCCAAAAACATTCAGTACTTC.

This chain uses TRBV28 with TRBJ1-4; 7 bases are a match to TRBD1. CDR3 length: 14 amino acids. V shed 7 bases and J 7 bases; nucleotides not matched to a gene: 9. CDR1 MDHEN and CDR2 SYDVKM come from the germline V gene. The DNA for the CDR3 is TGTGCCAGCATCCAGGGGGGGCAGGCTGAAAAACTGTTTTTT. Translated: CASIQGGQAEKLFF.

This clone was observed a single time. The chain couples TRBV4-1 to TRBJ1-1; 11 bases are shared with TRBD1. CDR1 and CDR2 (germline): MGHRA, YSYEKL. The CDR3 totals 16 residues. Trimming removed 5 bases from V and 1 base from J; junction bases left unmatched: 6. The CDR3 DNA is TGCGCCAGCAGCTCCCGGACAGGGGGCGCGAACACTGAAGCTTTCTTT. It specifies CASSSRTGGANTEAFF.

The rearrangement uses TRBV5-1 and TRBJ1-1, with 9 bases lining up with TRBD1. Germline CDR1 is SGHRS and CDR2 is YFSETQ. Trimming removed 0 bases from V and 5 bases from J; junction bases left unmatched: 5. The CDR3 covers 15 residues. The CDR3, as DNA: TGCGCCAGCAGCTTGGCGGACAGGGGAGGTACTGAAGCTTTCTTT. Protein: CASSLADRGGTEAFF.

The J gene is TRBJ2-1, the V gene TRBV7-2; 10 bases agree with TRBD1. The CDR3 consists of 16 residues. With 1 base clipped from V and 6 bases from J, the junction kept 6 bases outside the gene matches. In germline, CDR1 is SGHTA, CDR2 FQGNSA. In DNA form, the CDR3 reads TGTGCCAGCAGCTTAGGGGGACAGGGGCTTTTCAATGAGCAGTTCTTC. The encoded protein is CASSLGGQGLFNEQFF.

The V call is TRBV19, the J call TRBJ1-2; the D gene is possibly TRBD1 (5 bases). Germline CDR1 and CDR2: LNHDA and SQIVND (reference sequence). The CDR3 runs 11 residues. V was cut by 4 bases and J by 11 bases, with 11 bases left in between. The CDR3 DNA follows: TGTGCCAGTAGTAACTGGGGGGAATACACCTTC. The encoded protein is CASSNWGEYTF.

This clone was observed a handful of times. J is TRBJ2-1 and V is TRBV7-9; 12 nucleotides agree with TRBD2. V shed 1 base and J 9 bases; nucleotides not matched to a gene: 4. This CDR3 spans 15 amino acids. Germline CDR1 and CDR2: SEHNR and FQNEAQ (reference sequence). The CDR3 DNA reads as TGTGCCAGCAGCTTAGGACTAGCGGGAGTCCCTGAGCAGTTCTTC. It yields the protein CASSLGLAGVPEQFF.

The V gene is TRBV18, the J gene TRBJ1-1, with no clear D. The V end was cut by 2 bases, the J end by 0 bases, with 4 bases between. The CDR3 totals 13 residues. Germline-derived CDR1 and CDR2 are KGHSH and LQKENI. CDR3 in amino acids: CASSPSMNTEAFF. CDR3 nucleotide sequence: TGTGCCAGCTCACCATCCATGAACACTGAAGCTTTCTTT. Based on the CDR3 plus reference TRBV18 and TRBJ1-1, the full variable domain is NAGVMQNPRHLVRRRGQEARLRCSPMKGHSHVYWYRQLPEEGLKFMVYLQKENIIDESGMPKERFSAEFPKEGPSILRIQQVVRGDSAAYFCASSPSMNTEAFFGQGTRLTVV.

V gene TRBV28 combines with J gene TRBJ1-1; a possible D gene is TRBD1 (6 bases). The CDR3 length is 14 residues. Between the trimmed V and J ends, which lost 2 bases and 0 bases, there was a span of 7 bases. Germline V gives CDR1 MDHEN, CDR2 SYDVKM. CDR3 in amino acids: CASSLGGMNTEAFF. DNA of the CDR3: TGTGCCAGCAGTTTAGGGGGCATGAACACTGAAGCTTTCTTT.

The chain is built from TRBV19 and TRBJ1-4; a weak D match, TRBD1 (5 bases). Germline CDR1 is LNHDA and CDR2 is SQIVND (reference sequence). The CDR3 has 15 residues. The V end was cut by 5 bases, the J end by 8 bases, with 18 bases between. The CDR3 DNA sequence: TGTGCCAGTAGTCCGACCGGGGGTGCTGGGGAAAAACTGTTTTTT. It encodes CASSPTGGAGEKLFF.

The chain combines TRBV9 with TRBJ2-7; TRBD2 agrees at 7 bases. In germline, CDR1 is SGDLS, CDR2 YYNGEE. The CDR3 runs to 13 residues. J was trimmed by 6 bases and V by 0 bases; bases with no gene match: 3. The CDR3 region is CASSVEPGGEQYF. The CDR3 nucleotides read TGTGCCAGCAGCGTAGAGCCGGGGGGCGAGCAGTACTTC.

The chain carries TRBV7-6 and TRBJ1-1, with 7 positions matching TRBD1. J was trimmed by 6 bases and V by 5 bases; bases with no gene match: 9. The germline V gene encodes CDR1 SGHVS and CDR2 FNYEAQ. The CDR3 consists of 14 residues. This CDR3 reads CASSQQRGRAEAFF. In nucleotides, the CDR3 is TGTGCCAGCAGCCAGCAAAGGGGGCGGGCTGAAGCTTTCTTT.

This clone is a singleton in its sample. J is TRBJ2-7 and V is TRBV9, with D possibly TRBD2 on 5 matching bases. V was cut by 4 bases and J by 0 bases, with 14 bases left in between. CDR1 is SGDLS, CDR2 YYNGEE, per germline. The CDR3 covers 15 residues. The CDR3 DNA reads as TGTGCCAGCAGCCCCCGGGGTAGCGACTCCTACGAGCAGTACTTC. Encoded protein: CASSPRGSDSYEQYF.

This chain uses TRBV15 with TRBJ2-2, with a weak D call TRBD2 (6 bases). Germline V lookup: CDR1 LNHNV, CDR2 YYDKDF (reference sequence). CDR3 length: 17 residues. V was pared by 0 bases and J by 0 bases, with 11 bases between. The CDR3 region has the DNA TGTGCCACCAGCAGAGAGCAAGCGGGTACGAACACCGGGGAGCTGTTTTTT. Translating it yields CATSREQAGTNTGELFF.

The CDR3 is CASSRSGGHSGYTF. The DNA for the CDR3 is TGTGCCAGCAGCCGGAGCGGGGGGCATAGCGGCTACACCTTC. The chain recombines TRBV14 with TRBJ1-2; D perhaps matches TRBD1 (6 bases). CDR3 size: 14 residues. CDR1 and CDR2 from the germline V gene are SGHDN and FVKESK. The germline V and J ends were trimmed by 4 bases and 8 bases, with 17 bases remaining between them. Full variable domain (rest looked up from reference TRBV14 and TRBJ1-2): EAGVTQFPSHSVIEKGQTVTLRCDPISGHDNLYWYRRVMGKEIKFLLHFVKESKQDESGMPNNRFLAERTGGTYSTLKVQPAELEDSGVYFCASSRSGGHSGYTFGSGTRLTVV.